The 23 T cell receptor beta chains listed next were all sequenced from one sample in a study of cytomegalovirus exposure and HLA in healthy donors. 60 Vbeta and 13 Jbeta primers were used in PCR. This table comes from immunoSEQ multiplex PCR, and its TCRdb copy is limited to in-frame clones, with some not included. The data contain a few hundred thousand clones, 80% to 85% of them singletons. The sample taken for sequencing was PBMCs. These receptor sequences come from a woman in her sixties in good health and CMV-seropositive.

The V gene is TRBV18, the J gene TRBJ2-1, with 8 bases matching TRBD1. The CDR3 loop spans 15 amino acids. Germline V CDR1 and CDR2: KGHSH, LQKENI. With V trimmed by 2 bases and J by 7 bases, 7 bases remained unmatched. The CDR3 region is CASSPSQGVRNEQFF. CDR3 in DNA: TGTGCCAGCTCACCATCACAGGGGGTCCGTAATGAGCAGTTCTTC.

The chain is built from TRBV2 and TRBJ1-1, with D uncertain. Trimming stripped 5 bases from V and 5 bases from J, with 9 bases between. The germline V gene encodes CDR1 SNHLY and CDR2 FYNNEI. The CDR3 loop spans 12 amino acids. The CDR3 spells CASSYRRTEAFF. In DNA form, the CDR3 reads TGTGCCAGCAGTTACAGAAGAACTGAAGCTTTCTTT.

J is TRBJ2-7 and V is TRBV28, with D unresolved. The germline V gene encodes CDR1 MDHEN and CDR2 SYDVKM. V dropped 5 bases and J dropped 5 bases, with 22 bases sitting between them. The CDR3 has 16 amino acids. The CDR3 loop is CASSPPPGFRSHEQYF. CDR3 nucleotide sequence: TGTGCCAGCAGTCCCCCCCCCGGGTTCCGTTCACACGAGCAGTACTTC. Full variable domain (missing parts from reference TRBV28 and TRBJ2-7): DVKVTQSSRYLVKRTGEKVFLECVQDMDHENMFWYRQDPGLGLRLIYFSYDVKMKEKGDIPEGYSVSREKKERFSLILESASTNQTSMYLCASSPPPGFRSHEQYFGPGTRLTVT.

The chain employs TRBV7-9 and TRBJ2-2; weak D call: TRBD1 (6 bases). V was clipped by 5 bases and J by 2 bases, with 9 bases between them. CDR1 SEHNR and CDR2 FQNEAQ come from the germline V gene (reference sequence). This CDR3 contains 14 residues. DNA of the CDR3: TGTGCCAGCAGCCCGGGACAAAACACCGGGGAGCTGTTTTTT. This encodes CASSPGQNTGELFF.

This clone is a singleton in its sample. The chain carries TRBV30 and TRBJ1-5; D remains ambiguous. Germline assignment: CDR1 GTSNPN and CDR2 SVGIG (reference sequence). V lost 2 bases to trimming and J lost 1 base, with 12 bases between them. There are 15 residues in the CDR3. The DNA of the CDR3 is TGTGCCTGGAGTTGGGAGGGTGGAAGCAATCAGCCCCAGCATTTT. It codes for CAWSWEGGSNQPQHF.

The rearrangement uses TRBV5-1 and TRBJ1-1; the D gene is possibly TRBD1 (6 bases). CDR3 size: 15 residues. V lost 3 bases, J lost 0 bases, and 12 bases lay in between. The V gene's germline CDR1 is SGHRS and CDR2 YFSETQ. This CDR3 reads CASSSGGGMNTEAFF. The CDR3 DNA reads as TGCGCCAGCAGCTCGGGGGGGGGCATGAACACTGAAGCTTTCTTT.

CDR3 in DNA: TGTGCCAGCAGCTCGACAGGGGCTGGAAACACCATATATTTT. Encoded protein: CASSSTGAGNTIYF. The genes are TRBV7-9 and TRBJ1-3, with 8 bases aligning to TRBD1. Germline V gene lookup returns CDR1 SEHNR and CDR2 FQNEAQ (reference sequence). The J segment lost 2 bases and the V segment lost 4 bases, leaving 1 base of the junction unmatched. This CDR3 is 14 amino acids long.

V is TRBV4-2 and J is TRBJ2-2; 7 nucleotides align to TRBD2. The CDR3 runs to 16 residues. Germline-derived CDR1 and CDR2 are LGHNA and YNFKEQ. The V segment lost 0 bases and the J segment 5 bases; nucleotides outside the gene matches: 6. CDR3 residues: CASSQDRREETGELFF. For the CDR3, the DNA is TGTGCCAGCAGCCAAGATCGCCGGGAGGAGACCGGGGAGCTGTTTTTT.

The CDR3 loop reads CASSYDRNYGYTF. CDR3 sequence (DNA): TGTGCCAGCAGTTACGACAGAAACTATGGCTACACCTTC. This chain joins TRBV6-6 and TRBJ1-2; perhaps TRBD1 as D (5 bases). Trimming pared 2 bases from V and 2 bases from J, leaving 6 bases between. CDR3 size: 13 residues. CDR1 is MNHNY and CDR2 is SVGAGI in the germline V gene (reference sequence).

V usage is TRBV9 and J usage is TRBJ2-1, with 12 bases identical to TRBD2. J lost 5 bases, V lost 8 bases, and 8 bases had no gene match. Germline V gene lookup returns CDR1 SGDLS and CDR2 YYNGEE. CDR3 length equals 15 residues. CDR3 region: CARRLAGAVNNEQFF. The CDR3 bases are TGTGCCAGGCGACTAGCGGGAGCTGTCAACAATGAGCAGTTCTTC.

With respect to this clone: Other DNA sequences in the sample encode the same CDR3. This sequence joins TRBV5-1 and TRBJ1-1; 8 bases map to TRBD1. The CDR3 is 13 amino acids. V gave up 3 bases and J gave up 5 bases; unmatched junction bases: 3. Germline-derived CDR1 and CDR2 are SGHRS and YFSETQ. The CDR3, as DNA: TGCGCCAGCAGCTCACAGGGGGGGACTGAAGCTTTCTTT. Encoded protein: CASSSQGGTEAFF.

The CDR3 loop reads CSVELPTRRETQYF. CDR3 nucleotides: TGCAGCGTTGAACTACCCACTAGGAGGGAGACCCAGTACTTC. The chain uses TRBV29-1 and TRBJ2-5, with D tentatively TRBD2 (5 bases). The CDR3 sequence is 14 residues long. CDR1 and CDR2 from the germline V gene are SQVTM and ANQGSEA. With 2 bases removed from V and 5 bases from J, the gap between germline ends came to 15 bases.

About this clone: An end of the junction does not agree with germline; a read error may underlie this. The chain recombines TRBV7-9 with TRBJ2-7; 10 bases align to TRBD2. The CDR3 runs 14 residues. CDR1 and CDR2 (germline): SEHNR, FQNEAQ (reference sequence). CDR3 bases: TGTTCCAGCAGCTTGATAGCGGGAGGTTACGAGCAGTACTTC. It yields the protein CSSSLIAGGYEQYF. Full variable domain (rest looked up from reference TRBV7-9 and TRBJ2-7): DTGVSQNPRHKITKRGQNVTFRCDPISEHNRLYWYRQTLGQGPEFLTYFQNEAQLEKSRLLSDRFSAERPKGSFSTLEIQRTEQGDSAMYLCSSSLIAGGYEQYFGPGTRLTVT.

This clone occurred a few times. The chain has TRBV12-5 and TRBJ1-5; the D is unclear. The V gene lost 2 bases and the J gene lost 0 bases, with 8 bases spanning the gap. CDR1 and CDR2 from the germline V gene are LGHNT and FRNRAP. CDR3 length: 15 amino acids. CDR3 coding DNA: TGTGCTAGTGGTTTGAACGGGGATAGCAATCAGCCCCAGCATTTT. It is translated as CASGLNGDSNQPQHF.

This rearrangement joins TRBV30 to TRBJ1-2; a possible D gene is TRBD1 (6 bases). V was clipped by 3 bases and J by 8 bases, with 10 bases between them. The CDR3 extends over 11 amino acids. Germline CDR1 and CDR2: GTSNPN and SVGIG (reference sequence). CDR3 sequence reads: CAWRQGGGYTF. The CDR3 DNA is TGTGCCTGGAGACAGGGAGGGGGCTACACCTTC.

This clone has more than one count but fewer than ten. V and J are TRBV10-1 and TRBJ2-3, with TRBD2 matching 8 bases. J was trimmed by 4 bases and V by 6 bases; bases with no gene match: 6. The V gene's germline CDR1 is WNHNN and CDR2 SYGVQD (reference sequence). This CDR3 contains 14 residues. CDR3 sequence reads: CASRAGVWADTQYF. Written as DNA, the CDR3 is TGCGCCAGCAGAGCGGGAGTATGGGCAGATACGCAGTATTTT.

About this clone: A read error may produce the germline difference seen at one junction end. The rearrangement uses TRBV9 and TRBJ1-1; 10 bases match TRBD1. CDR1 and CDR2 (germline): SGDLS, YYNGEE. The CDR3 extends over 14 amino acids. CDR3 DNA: TGTGCCAGCAGCGTGGGACAGGGGATCACTGATGCTTTCTTT. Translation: CASSVGQGITDAFF.

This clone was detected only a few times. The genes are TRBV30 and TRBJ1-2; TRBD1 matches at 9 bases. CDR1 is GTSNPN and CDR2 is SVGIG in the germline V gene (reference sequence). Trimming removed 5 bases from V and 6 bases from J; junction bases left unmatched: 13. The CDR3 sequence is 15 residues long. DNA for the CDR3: TGTGCCTGGGAGGCCTGGGACAGGGTTGCGAATGGCTACACCTTC. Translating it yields CAWEAWDRVANGYTF.

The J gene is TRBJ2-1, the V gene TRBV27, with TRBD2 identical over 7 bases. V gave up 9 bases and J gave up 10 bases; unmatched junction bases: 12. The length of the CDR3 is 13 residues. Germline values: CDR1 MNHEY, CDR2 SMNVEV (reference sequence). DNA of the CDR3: TGTGCCAGGGGGGGAGTAGCGGGCTTCGAGCAGTTCTTC. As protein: CARGGVAGFEQFF.

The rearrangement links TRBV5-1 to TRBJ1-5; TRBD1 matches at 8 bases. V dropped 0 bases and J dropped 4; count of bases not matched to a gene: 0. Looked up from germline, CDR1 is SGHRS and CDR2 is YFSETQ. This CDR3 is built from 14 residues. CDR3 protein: CASSLGTGNQPQHF. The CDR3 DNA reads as TGCGCCAGCAGCTTGGGGACAGGGAATCAGCCCCAGCATTTT.

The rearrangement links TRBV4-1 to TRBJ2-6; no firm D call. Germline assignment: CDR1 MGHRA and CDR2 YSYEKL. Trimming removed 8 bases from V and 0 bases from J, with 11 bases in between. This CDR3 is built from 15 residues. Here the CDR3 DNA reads TGCGCCAGCCCGAATGACAACTCTGGGGCCAACGTCCTGACTTTC. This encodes CASPNDNSGANVLTF.

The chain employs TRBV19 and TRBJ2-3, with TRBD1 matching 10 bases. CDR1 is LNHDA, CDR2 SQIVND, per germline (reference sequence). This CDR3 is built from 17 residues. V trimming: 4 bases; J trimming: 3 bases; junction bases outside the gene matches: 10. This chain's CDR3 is CASSTQGQGRITDTQYF. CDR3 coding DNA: TGTGCCAGTAGTACCCAGGGACAGGGGCGAATAACAGATACGCAGTATTTT.

The CDR3 spells CASSLGQIQETQYF. The CDR3 DNA reads as TGCGCCAGCAGCTTGGGACAGATCCAAGAGACCCAGTACTTC. The chain links TRBV5-1 to TRBJ2-5, with TRBD1 as a possible D gene (5 bases). The germline CDR1 and CDR2 sequences are SGHRS and YFSETQ. The V gene lost 0 bases and the J gene lost 1 base, with 7 bases spanning the gap. The CDR3 totals 14 residues.